Below, one T cell receptor beta chain is given with its context. This entry belongs to a study of blood T cell repertoires in COVID-19. Study overall: There were acute and convalescent COVID-19 samples, and they came from the United States, Italy and Spain. T cells, B-cell-depleted T cells, or PBMCs supplied cDNA or gDNA.

As processed by the authors: Counts of nucleated cells, estimated from reference gene primer amplification, were obtained. TCRdb's table, derived via immunoSEQ multiplex PCR, lists solely in-frame clones and lacks some. The D gene and trimming were derived from the DNA, and the V and J assignments and clone size from that table. Of about 250,000 clones in the sample, approximately 90% were seen once. CDR3 length: 13 residues. Looked up from germline, CDR1 is MNHEY and CDR2 is SVGAGI. V shed 11 bases and J 7 bases; nucleotides not matched to a gene: 9. The chain recombines TRBV6-5 with TRBJ2-1; 9 positions match TRBD1. Sequenced input: peripheral blood. This clonotype originated in a young man with acute or convalescent COVID-19. The CDR3 DNA sequence: TGTGCCGCGTGGACAGGGGTGGGGAATGAGCAGTTCTTC. This translates into CAAWTGVGNEQFF.